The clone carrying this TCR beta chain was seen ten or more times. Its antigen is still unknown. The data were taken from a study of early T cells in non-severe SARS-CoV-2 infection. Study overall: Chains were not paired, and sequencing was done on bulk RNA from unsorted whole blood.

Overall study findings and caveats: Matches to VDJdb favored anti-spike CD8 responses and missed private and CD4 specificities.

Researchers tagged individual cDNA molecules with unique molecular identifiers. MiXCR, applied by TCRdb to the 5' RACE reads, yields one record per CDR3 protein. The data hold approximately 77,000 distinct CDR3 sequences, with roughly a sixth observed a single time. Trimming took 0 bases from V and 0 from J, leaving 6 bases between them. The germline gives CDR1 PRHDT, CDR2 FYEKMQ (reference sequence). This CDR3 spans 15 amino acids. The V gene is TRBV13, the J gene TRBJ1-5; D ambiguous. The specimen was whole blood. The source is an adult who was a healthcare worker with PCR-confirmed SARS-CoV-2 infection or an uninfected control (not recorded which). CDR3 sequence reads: CASSLGRHSNQPQHF. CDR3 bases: TGTGCCAGCAGCTTAGGACGGCATAGCAATCAGCCCCAGCATTTT.